The 21 T cell receptor beta chains below were found in one sample sequenced in a study of neurological immune-mediated disorders (dated by TCRdb to between 2018 and 2021). Receptors were amplified or captured by 5' RACE. The listed sequencing device is Illumina HiSeq 2500. TCRdb applied fastp at Q25 and MiXCR to the public reads, then kept only in-frame beta chains. Identical CDR3 protein sequences are pooled into one entry, listed with their most common genes and DNA. For this sample the table gives 65,000 to 90,000 distinct CDR3 sequences, of which about a tenth were detected only once. Roughly 1.8% of the sample comes from the top ten. The sequenced sample was PBMCs. These receptors were taken from a man aged 35-49 years in good health.

This clonotype has at least ten counts. The rearrangement links TRBV11-2 to TRBJ2-1, with 14 bases lining up with TRBD2. Germline V gene data show CDR1 as SGHAT and CDR2 as FQNNGV. The CDR3 runs to 16 residues. V shed 6 bases, J shed 4 bases, and the junction held 5 bases outside the gene matches. CDR3 sequence (DNA): TGTGCCAGCAGGCGACTAGCGGGAGGGTTATACAATGAGCAGTTCTTC. It encodes CASRRLAGGLYNEQFF.

This clonotype came up a few times. The CDR3 protein is CSVFGRNVLTF. CDR3 nucleotides: TGCAGCGTTTTCGGACGCAACGTCCTGACTTTC. J is TRBJ2-6 and V is TRBV29-1; D not certain. From germline, CDR1 is SQVTM and CDR2 ANQGSEA. This CDR3 is built from 11 residues. V lost 5 bases and J 9 bases, leaving 8 bases between the germline ends.

This clonotype was observed many times. J is TRBJ1-2 and V is TRBV2; 7 nucleotides align to TRBD1. The CDR3 spans 15 residues. Germline trimming cut 0 bases from V and 4 bases from J; bases unmatched to any gene: 5. Germline-derived CDR1 and CDR2 are SNHLY and FYNNEI. CDR3 sequence: CASSEASGTVYGYTF. The CDR3 bases are TGTGCCAGCAGTGAAGCGTCCGGGACAGTCTATGGCTACACCTTC.

This clonotype was observed at least ten times. The chain links TRBV28 to TRBJ2-1; 7 bases fit TRBD1. Per the germline V gene, CDR1 is MDHEN and CDR2 is SYDVKM. CDR3 size: 17 residues. The J segment lost 3 bases and the V segment lost 5 bases, leaving 13 bases of the junction unmatched. The CDR3 DNA reads TGTGCCAGCAGTATCATAATCCCCAGGGGGTACTACAATGAGCAGTTCTTC. Residues: CASSIIIPRGYYNEQFF.

The sample holds many counts of this clonotype. The chain employs TRBV7-9 and TRBJ2-7; TRBD1 matches at 11 bases. V shed 5 bases and J 0 bases; nucleotides not matched to a gene: 6. CDR1 and CDR2 (germline): SEHNR, FQNEAQ (reference sequence). The CDR3 is 16 residues long. CDR3: CASSLPGTGGSYEQYF. The DNA for the CDR3 is TGTGCCAGCAGCCTGCCCGGGACAGGGGGCTCCTACGAGCAGTACTTC.

This clonotype was recorded many times. The rearrangement joins TRBV10-3 to TRBJ1-3, with no clear D. The germline CDR1 and CDR2 sequences are ENHRY and SYGVKD. This CDR3 comprises 15 residues. Trimming left V 3 bases short and J 3 bases short, with 12 bases between. The CDR3 DNA sequence: TGTGCCATCAGTGACCCCTCAGTGGTTGGAAACACCATATATTTT. Amino acids: CAISDPSVVGNTIYF.

This clonotype was counted between two and nine times. V and J are TRBV18 and TRBJ1-1, with D possibly TRBD1 on 5 matching bases. This CDR3 contains 18 residues. Trimming shortened V by 3 bases and J by 3 bases, and 23 bases separated the two germline ends. Germline V gives CDR1 KGHSH, CDR2 LQKENI. CDR3 DNA sequence: TGTGCCAGCTCACCGGCCACTCAGGGAGGGGTGTTATACACTGAAGCTTTCTTT. Translation: CASSPATQGGVLYTEAFF.

This clonotype showed up many times. CDR3 in DNA: TGTGCCAGCAGAGTAGCGGGAGGTGCCTACGAGCAGTACTTC. Translating gives CASRVAGGAYEQYF. The chain has TRBV28 and TRBJ2-7; TRBD2 aligns across 10 bases. Per the germline V gene, CDR1 is MDHEN and CDR2 is SYDVKM. Germline trimming cut 6 bases from V and 2 bases from J; bases unmatched to any gene: 4. CDR3 length equals 14 residues. Together with reference TRBV28 and TRBJ2-7, the CDR3 gives the full variable domain: DVKVTQSSRYLVKRTGEKVFLECVQDMDHENMFWYRQDPGLGLRLIYFSYDVKMKEKGDIPEGYSVSREKKERFSLILESASTNQTSMYLCASRVAGGAYEQYFGPGTRLTVT.

This clonotype has ten or more counts. This chain links TRBV7-7 with TRBJ2-1; TRBD1 matches at 7 bases. V trimming: 1 base; J trimming: 8 bases; junction bases outside the gene matches: 8. The CDR3 has 15 residues. The germline V gene has CDR1 SSHAT and CDR2 FNYEAQ (reference sequence). The CDR3 loop reads CASSLDRGLYHEQFF. The CDR3 DNA follows: TGTGCCAGCAGCTTAGACAGGGGTTTGTACCATGAGCAGTTCTTC.

This clonotype was observed at least ten times. The genes are TRBV4-2 and TRBJ1-5; a weak D match, TRBD1 (5 bases). The V gene's germline CDR1 is LGHNA and CDR2 YNFKEQ. The CDR3 has 14 residues. V lost 0 bases, J lost 6 bases, and 9 bases lay in between. CDR3 in DNA: TGTGCCAGCAGCCAAGATCAAGGGACTCAGCCCCAGCATTTT. It yields the protein CASSQDQGTQPQHF.

This clonotype showed up many times. The chain recombines TRBV9 with TRBJ2-7; 7 bases agree with TRBD2. Looked up from germline, CDR1 is SGDLS and CDR2 is YYNGEE. Trimming cost V 4 bases and J 0 bases; bases outside gene matches: 7. CDR3 length: 15 residues. This CDR3 is CASSKLAANSYEQYF. The CDR3 DNA reads TGTGCCAGCAGCAAGCTAGCGGCGAACTCCTACGAGCAGTACTTC.

This clonotype has ten or more counts. The chain combines TRBV12-3 or TRBV12-4 with TRBJ2-1, with D hard to call. This CDR3 has 13 residues. V lost 5 bases to trimming and J lost 5 bases, with 10 bases between them. DNA of the CDR3: TGTGCCAGCAGTCCACCTAAGGACAATGAGCAGTTCTTC. As protein: CASSPPKDNEQFF.

This clonotype was counted at least ten times. The chain uses TRBV29-1 and TRBJ2-5, with D maybe TRBD2 (5 bases). Trimming shortened V by 6 bases and J by 2 bases, and 22 bases separated the two germline ends. Germline-derived CDR1 and CDR2 are SQVTM and ANQGSEA. This CDR3 is built from 16 residues. DNA for the CDR3: TGCAGCGTCCTACTAGTTAGTCAGCGGCGGCAAGAGACCCAGTACTTC. This codes for CSVLLVSQRRQETQYF.

This clonotype was counted many times. This chain connects TRBV24-1 to TRBJ2-1; TRBD2 might be the D (6 bases). Germline V gene sequence: CDR1 KGHDR, CDR2 SFDVKD. V was cut by 2 bases and J by 0 bases, with 10 bases left in between. The CDR3 loop spans 16 amino acids. The CDR3 loop is CATSDSGDSSYNEQFF. The CDR3 DNA reads TGTGCCACCAGTGATTCGGGGGATAGCTCCTACAATGAGCAGTTCTTC.

This clonotype has a count of ten or more. This chain links TRBV27 with TRBJ2-1; 7 bases match TRBD2. This CDR3 has 14 amino acids. Germline V gene sequence: CDR1 MNHEY, CDR2 SMNVEV (reference sequence). The junction had 9 bases not matched to a gene; V was cut back by 3 bases and J by 10 bases. The CDR3 DNA reads as TGTGCCAGCAGTTTCCAGACGGTCGGGGGGGAGCAGTTCTTC. It is translated as CASSFQTVGGEQFF.

This clonotype has ten or more counts. The rearrangement uses TRBV9 and TRBJ2-7; 8 bases are shared with TRBD2. The CDR3 length is 15 residues. Germline-derived CDR1 and CDR2 are SGDLS and YYNGEE. The junction had 5 bases not matched to a gene; V was cut back by 2 bases and J by 1 base. CDR3 DNA sequence: TGTGCCAGCAGCGTGAGCGGGGGTCGTTCCTACGAGCAGTACTTC. Translating gives CASSVSGGRSYEQYF.

Concerning this clonotype itself: A junction end diverges from the germline sequence, so it may reflect a read error. The V gene is TRBV19, the J gene TRBJ2-5; TRBD2 matches 8 bases. The CDR3 covers 16 residues. Germline V CDR1 and CDR2: LNHDA, SQIVND (reference sequence). The CDR3 sequence is CASSMPSGSVQEIQYF. DNA for the CDR3: TGTGCCAGTAGTATGCCCAGCGGGAGTGTACAAGAGATCCAGTACTTC.

This clonotype has a count of ten or more. The chain carries TRBV7-2 and TRBJ2-3; D gene ambiguous. The CDR3 is made up of 14 amino acids. V lost 0 bases, J lost 2 bases, and 6 bases lay in between. CDR1 and CDR2 (germline): SGHTA, FQGNSA. The DNA for the CDR3 is TGTGCCAGCAGCTTAGCGGCTCACACAGATACGCAGTATTTT. Translating it yields CASSLAAHTDTQYF.

This clonotype has only a few counts. The chain recombines TRBV2 with TRBJ2-1, with TRBD2 matching over 10 bases. There are 15 residues in the CDR3. The germline gives CDR1 SNHLY, CDR2 FYNNEI. Unmatched junction bases numbered 7, after V lost 7 bases and J lost 4 bases. CDR3 DNA: TGTGCCAGCACCCAACTAGCGGGGCTTTACAATGAGCAGTTCTTC. Its protein is CASTQLAGLYNEQFF.

This clonotype occurred many times. V gene TRBV28 combines with J gene TRBJ2-5; D call uncertain. V lost 3 bases and J lost 3, with 8 bases in between. This CDR3 region has 13 residues. Germline V gene sequence: CDR1 MDHEN, CDR2 SYDVKM. The CDR3: CASSFGWEETQYF. CDR3 DNA sequence: TGTGCCAGCAGTTTCGGGTGGGAAGAGACCCAGTACTTC.

There are many counts of this clonotype. The CDR3: CSASRGQGSNQPQHF. The CDR3, as DNA: TGCAGTGCTAGTCGGGGACAGGGGAGCAATCAGCCCCAGCATTTT. This sequence joins TRBV20-1 and TRBJ1-5; 10 bases map to TRBD1. Germline trimming cut 3 bases from V and 1 base from J; bases unmatched to any gene: 3. This CDR3 comprises 15 residues. The germline CDR1 and CDR2 sequences are DFQATT and SNEGSKA (reference sequence).